One and the same sample provided the 32 T cell receptor beta chains below, sequenced in a study of T-cell reconstitution after alpha-beta-depleted transplantation in children. Unique molecular identifiers tagged the TCRbeta library. TCRdb independently ran MiXCR on the PCR reads; one entry per CDR3 protein. The sample holds about 540,000 distinct CDR3 sequences, 18% seen once. The specimen comprised PBMCs from the stem cell graft donor, sampled from the stem cell graft. These receptors were collected from a human donor who donated a stem cell graft to a child with acute lymphoblastic leukemia.

The rearrangement uses TRBV12-3 or TRBV12-4 and TRBJ2-7; 9 bases map to TRBD2. V gave up 2 bases and J gave up 0 bases; unmatched junction bases: 5. The CDR3 spans 16 residues. The DNA of the CDR3 is TGTGCCAGCAGTTTAATCGGGACTAGCCGCTCCTACGAGCAGTACTTC. Translated, it gives CASSLIGTSRSYEQYF.

The chain recombines TRBV6-1 with TRBJ2-7, with 8 positions matching TRBD1. The germline V gene has CDR1 MNHNS and CDR2 SASEGT. This CDR3 is 14 amino acids long. The ends lost 6 bases at V and 2 bases at J; junction bases unmatched: 6. CDR3 residues: CASSRDRTAYEQYF. In DNA form, the CDR3 reads TGTGCCAGCAGCCGGGACAGGACCGCCTACGAGCAGTACTTC.

In this sample, this clonotype turned up a few times. The chain is built from TRBV7-9 and TRBJ1-2; D call uncertain. Trimming removed 4 bases at V and 7 bases at J, with 13 bases between. Germline-derived CDR1 and CDR2 are SEHNR and FQNEAQ (reference sequence). The CDR3 is made up of 13 amino acids. The CDR3 nucleotides read TGTGCCAGCAGCTCCTTCGCGATGGGTGGCTACACCTTC. Its translation: CASSSFAMGGYTF.

The chain is built from TRBV19 and TRBJ2-1; no definite D call. V was clipped by 1 base and J by 11 bases, with 6 bases between them. Looked up from germline, CDR1 is LNHDA and CDR2 is SQIVND (reference sequence). This CDR3 comprises 11 residues. CDR3: CASSIAVKQFF. The DNA for the CDR3 is TGTGCCAGTAGTATAGCTGTAAAGCAGTTCTTC.

This chain joins TRBV18 and TRBJ2-7, with D hard to call. V was trimmed by 4 bases and J by 3 bases, leaving 10 bases between them. The germline V gene has CDR1 KGHSH and CDR2 LQKENI. This CDR3 contains 13 residues. CDR3 nucleotides: TGTGCCAGCTCACGCCCTGACAACTACGAGCAGTACTTC. It yields the protein CASSRPDNYEQYF.

In this sample, this clonotype turned up many times. In DNA, the CDR3 is TGCGCCAGCAGCGTGGGACAGGGACCCTACGAGCAGTACTTC. This encodes CASSVGQGPYEQYF. The chain has TRBV5-1 and TRBJ2-7; 9 bases map to TRBD1. The junction had 4 bases not matched to a gene; V was cut back by 4 bases and J by 2 bases. CDR3 length: 14 residues. Germline-derived CDR1 and CDR2 are SGHRS and YFSETQ.

This clonotype was detected only a few times. V is TRBV12-5 and J is TRBJ1-5, with D unclear. From germline, CDR1 is LGHNT and CDR2 FRNRAP. This CDR3 region has 17 residues. V was clipped by 0 bases and J by 4 bases, with 16 bases between them. The CDR3 loop is CASGLVIRRGENQPQHF. The CDR3 DNA reads TGTGCTAGTGGTTTGGTAATACGGCGCGGAGAGAATCAGCCCCAGCATTTT.

This rearrangement joins TRBV6-1 to TRBJ1-1; TRBD1 agrees at 8 bases. Germline V gene sequence: CDR1 MNHNS, CDR2 SASEGT. V lost 11 bases to trimming and J lost 4 bases; unmatched junction nucleotides: 3. This CDR3 contains 11 residues. CDR3 protein: CAATGGTEAFF. CDR3 in DNA: TGTGCCGCCACAGGGGGCACTGAAGCTTTCTTT.

The chain joins TRBV29-1 to TRBJ1-2, with D uncertain. V lost 5 bases and J 7 bases, leaving 5 bases between the germline ends. The germline CDR1 and CDR2 sequences are SQVTM and ANQGSEA. CDR3 length: 9 residues. CDR3 loop: CSVHSGYTF. In DNA form, the CDR3 reads TGCAGCGTTCATTCTGGCTACACCTTC.

The chain combines TRBV5-5 with TRBJ2-2; D unresolved. V shed 0 bases and J shed 4 bases, with 4 bases lying between them. Germline V gene sequence: CDR1 SGHKS, CDR2 YYEKEE (reference sequence). The length of the CDR3 is 13 residues. The CDR3 loop is CASSLASTGELFF. CDR3 sequence (DNA): TGTGCCAGCAGCTTGGCAAGCACCGGGGAGCTGTTTTTT.

This clonotype showed up just a few times. V gene TRBV12-3 or TRBV12-4 combines with J gene TRBJ1-1; TRBD1 might be the D (6 bases). The germline V and J ends were trimmed by 3 bases and 2 bases, with 16 bases remaining between them. CDR3 length: 16 amino acids. CDR3 in amino acids: CASSLGTPKANTEAFF. CDR3 nucleotides: TGTGCCAGCAGTTTGGGGACACCAAAGGCAAACACTGAAGCTTTCTTT.

The genes are TRBV19 and TRBJ2-3; D might be TRBD1 (6 bases). The V and J ends lost 5 bases and 7 bases respectively, with 13 bases between them. Germline CDR1 is LNHDA and CDR2 is SQIVND (reference sequence). The CDR3 totals 13 residues. The CDR3 DNA is TGTGCCAGTAGTGGGGGCCCGTTAAATACGCAGTATTTT. It encodes CASSGGPLNTQYF.

Worth noting for this clonotype: Sequence at one end of the junction differs from germline and may be a read error. The rearrangement joins TRBV30 to TRBJ2-1; TRBD2 agrees at 11 bases. Germline V gene data show CDR1 as GTSNPN and CDR2 as SVGIG (reference sequence). The CDR3 totals 13 residues. The CDR3 is CARTSGSGNEQFF. CDR3 coding DNA: TGCGCACGTACTAGCGGGAGCGGCAATGAGCAGTTCTTC.

This clonotype has more than one count but fewer than ten. This sequence joins TRBV7-9 and TRBJ2-1; D is undetermined. This CDR3 has 15 residues. Germline lookup yields CDR1 SEHNR and CDR2 FQNEAQ (reference sequence). The V and J ends lost 1 base and 4 bases respectively, with 11 bases between them. The CDR3 is CASSLELRRYNEQFF. The CDR3, as DNA: TGTGCCAGCAGCTTAGAGTTGAGGCGGTACAATGAGCAGTTCTTC. Using reference TRBV7-9 and TRBJ2-1 for the parts outside the CDR3, the full variable domain is DTGVSQNPRHKITKRGQNVTFRCDPISEHNRLYWYRQTLGQGPEFLTYFQNEAQLEKSRLLSDRFSAERPKGSFSTLEIQRTEQGDSAMYLCASSLELRRYNEQFFGPGTRLTVL.

This chain connects TRBV5-1 to TRBJ1-2; D is unresolved. V was cut by 2 bases and J by 6 bases, with 11 bases left in between. CDR1 SGHRS and CDR2 YFSETQ come from the germline V gene. This CDR3 spans 13 amino acids. The CDR3 nucleotides are TGCGCCAGCAGCTTCAACGCGGCGGATGGCTACACCTTC. Residues: CASSFNAADGYTF.

This clonotype has a count of ten or more. The chain combines TRBV12-3 or TRBV12-4 with TRBJ2-7, with D perhaps assigned TRBD1 or TRBD2 (5 bases each). This CDR3 is 16 amino acids long. Trimming removed 6 bases at V and 3 bases at J, with 21 bases between. CDR3 DNA sequence: TGTGCCAGCAGCCCACTCTACGGGACGCTGCGCTACGAGCAGTACTTC. Its protein product is CASSPLYGTLRYEQYF.

This clonotype was found once. This chain links TRBV30 with TRBJ1-5; 11 bases are shared with TRBD1. CDR1 and CDR2 (germline): GTSNPN, SVGIG (reference sequence). The CDR3 covers 20 residues. J gave up 1 base and V 1 base, and 15 bases lay outside the gene matches. In nucleotides, the CDR3 is TGTGCCTGGAGTGCGGATGTCCCCGGGACAGGGGGACACAGCAATCAGCCCCAGCATTTT. This encodes CAWSADVPGTGGHSNQPQHF.

This clonotype occurred a few times. The V call is TRBV20-1, the J call TRBJ2-1; 7 bases line up with TRBD1. Losses at the gene ends were 3 bases for V and 6 bases for J; bases not matched to a gene: 8. Germline loops: CDR1 DFQATT, CDR2 SNEGSKA (reference sequence). The CDR3 runs 14 residues. The DNA of the CDR3 is TGCAGTGCTAGCGAGACAGGGTCCCCCAATGAGCAGTTCTTC. Residues: CSASETGSPNEQFF.

This clonotype was observed at least ten times. The genes are TRBV7-3 and TRBJ2-2; perhaps D is TRBD1 or TRBD2 (5 bases each). CDR1 is SGHTA and CDR2 is FQGTGA in the germline V gene. V was trimmed by 6 bases and J by 3 bases, leaving 11 bases between them. The CDR3 sequence is 14 residues long. CDR3 bases: TGTGCCAGCAGTCTGAGGGGTGACACCGGGGAGCTGTTTTTT. This gives the protein CASSLRGDTGELFF.

This clonotype was counted only a few times. The genes are TRBV4-1 and TRBJ2-7; TRBD2 agrees at 9 bases. Per germline, CDR1 MGHRA and CDR2 YSYEKL. CDR3 length: 15 residues. V gave up 3 bases and J gave up 3 bases; unmatched junction bases: 6. This chain's CDR3 is CASSQVAGVGYEQYF. CDR3 in DNA: TGCGCCAGCAGCCAGGTAGCGGGAGTGGGCTACGAGCAGTACTTC.

The chain joins TRBV3-1 to TRBJ2-5; D is unresolved. Germline assignment: CDR1 LGHDT and CDR2 YNNKEL (reference sequence). The V end was cut by 6 bases, the J end by 6 bases, with 11 bases between. The CDR3 loop spans 12 amino acids. The chain's CDR3 is CASRGNSQTQYF. The CDR3 DNA reads TGTGCCAGCAGGGGGAATTCGCAGACCCAGTACTTC.

The rearrangement uses TRBV2 and TRBJ2-7, with D uncertain. This CDR3 region has 12 residues. Trimming took 8 bases from V and 4 from J, leaving 12 bases between them. CDR1 and CDR2 (germline): SNHLY, FYNNEI. DNA of the CDR3: TGTGCCAGCGTCCTTCCGGTGTACGAGCAGTACTTC. It translates to CASVLPVYEQYF.

This clonotype was counted between two and nine times. V and J are TRBV6-6 and TRBJ2-7; D is perhaps TRBD2 (6 bases). V was clipped by 8 bases and J by 2 bases, with 13 bases between them. Germline V CDR1 and CDR2: MNHNY, SVGAGI (reference sequence). The CDR3 contains 13 residues. CDR3 residues: CASCMGGAYEQYF. CDR3 DNA: TGTGCCAGCTGTATGGGGGGAGCCTACGAGCAGTACTTC.

The table lists this clonotype with a few counts. The J gene is TRBJ2-7, the V gene TRBV5-1; D might be TRBD2 (6 bases). V lost 0 bases to trimming and J lost 2 bases, with 12 bases between them. CDR1 and CDR2 from the germline V gene are SGHRS and YFSETQ. This CDR3 contains 15 residues. CDR3 loop: CASSLDGGLAYEQYF. CDR3 nucleotide sequence: TGCGCCAGCAGCTTGGATGGGGGACTTGCCTACGAGCAGTACTTC.

In its sample, this clonotype was seen a few times. The chain has TRBV5-1 and TRBJ2-7; 9 bases fit TRBD2. V shed 0 bases and J 2 bases; nucleotides not matched to a gene: 3. Germline lookup yields CDR1 SGHRS and CDR2 YFSETQ. The CDR3 has 15 amino acids. The CDR3 is CASSLGLADTYEQYF. Here the CDR3 DNA reads TGCGCCAGCAGCTTGGGACTAGCGGATACCTACGAGCAGTACTTC.

The chain joins TRBV6-5 to TRBJ2-7; no reliable D call. Germline values: CDR1 MNHEY, CDR2 SVGAGI. This CDR3 has 16 amino acids. V was pared by 0 bases and J by 0 bases, with 12 bases between. CDR3 nucleotide sequence: TGTGCCAGCAGTTACTCGAGTGGCGGAGCCTCCTACGAGCAGTACTTC. Amino acids: CASSYSSGGASYEQYF.

V and J are TRBV6-6 and TRBJ1-1; D is perhaps TRBD1 (5 bases). V was shortened by 6 bases and J by 1 base, with 9 bases between the two germline ends. From germline, CDR1 is MNHNY and CDR2 SVGAGI (reference sequence). This CDR3 spans 13 amino acids. In DNA, the CDR3 is TGTGCCAGCAGAGACGACAGGAACACTGAAGCTTTCTTT. It codes for CASRDDRNTEAFF.

This clonotype showed up just a few times. The chain recombines TRBV30 with TRBJ1-1; D ambiguous. This CDR3 has 10 amino acids. The germline gives CDR1 GTSNPN, CDR2 SVGIG (reference sequence). V was shortened by 1 base and J by 11 bases, with 8 bases between the two germline ends. CDR3 nucleotides: TGTGCCTGGAGTGGAGAGTACGCTTTCTTT. It encodes CAWSGEYAFF. Filled out from reference TRBV30 and TRBJ1-1, the complete variable domain reads SQTIHQWPATLVQPVGSPLSLECTVEGTSNPNLYWYRQAAGRGLQLLFYSVGIGQISSEVPQNLSASRPQDRQFILSSKKLLLSDSGFYLCAWSGEYAFFGQGTRLTVV.

This chain joins TRBV19 and TRBJ2-1; the D gene is possibly TRBD2 (6 bases). Germline V CDR1 and CDR2: LNHDA, SQIVND (reference sequence). The CDR3 runs 15 residues. V was pared by 3 bases and J by 3 bases, with 12 bases between. The CDR3 loop is CASSMSTGLYNEQFF. The DNA of the CDR3 is TGTGCCAGTAGTATGAGTACGGGACTCTACAATGAGCAGTTCTTC.

This clonotype was seen only a few times. V and J are TRBV7-2 and TRBJ2-5; 10 bases align to TRBD2. Germline V lookup: CDR1 SGHTA, CDR2 FQGNSA. V lost 4 bases, J lost 5 bases, and 4 bases stayed unmatched. There are 14 residues in the CDR3. The CDR3 bases are TGTGCCAGCAGCTCTAGCGGGAGAAGGGAGACCCAGTACTTC. Amino acid sequence: CASSSSGRRETQYF.

V and J are TRBV20-1 and TRBJ2-5, with 9 bases lining up with TRBD1. Unmatched junction bases numbered 6, after V lost 5 bases and J lost 2 bases. This CDR3 region has 14 residues. Looked up from germline, CDR1 is DFQATT and CDR2 is SNEGSKA (reference sequence). CDR3 residues: CSALQGARQETQYF. In DNA form, the CDR3 reads TGCAGTGCTTTACAGGGGGCGCGGCAAGAGACCCAGTACTTC.

This chain joins TRBV5-1 and TRBJ2-5; TRBD1 aligns across 9 bases. Germline lookup yields CDR1 SGHRS and CDR2 YFSETQ. J was trimmed by 1 base and V by 0 bases; bases with no gene match: 4. This CDR3 region has 16 residues. The CDR3 is CASSLVGTGPQETQYF. The CDR3 nucleotides read TGCGCCAGCAGCTTGGTTGGGACAGGGCCCCAAGAGACCCAGTACTTC.